These 20 T cell receptor beta chains were all obtained from the same sample, sequenced in a study of identifying expanded T cells in peripheral blood. Sequenced by immunoSEQ multiplex PCR; TCRdb stores in-frame clones only, minus some. The sample lists approximately 120,000 clones, about 85% occurring once. Sequencing used blood. The receptors come from a person between 18 and 75 years old in good health.

This chain links TRBV11-2 with TRBJ2-1, with D maybe TRBD2 (5 bases). The CDR3 consists of 16 residues. Per the germline V gene, CDR1 is SGHAT and CDR2 is FQNNGV. Trimming removed 4 bases at V and 8 bases at J, with 21 bases between. The CDR3 sequence is CASSSFPGLGKDEQFF. The CDR3 DNA is TGTGCCAGCAGCTCCTTCCCGGGATTAGGCAAGGATGAGCAGTTCTTC.

CDR3 in amino acids: CASSIPGTSASYEQYF. In nucleotides, the CDR3 is TGTGCCAGCAGTATTCCGGGGACTAGCGCTTCCTACGAGCAGTACTTC. The chain recombines TRBV28 with TRBJ2-7; 10 bases are shared with TRBD2. Unmatched junction bases numbered 8, after V lost 5 bases and J lost 1 base. Germline assignment: CDR1 MDHEN and CDR2 SYDVKM. The CDR3 is 16 amino acids.

The rearrangement joins TRBV12-5 to TRBJ1-5; D uncertain. This CDR3 has 16 residues. V lost 0 bases and J lost 2, with 11 bases in between. Germline V gene sequence: CDR1 LGHNT, CDR2 FRNRAP. CDR3 region: CASGLVLGPGNQPQHF. The CDR3 DNA follows: TGTGCTAGTGGTTTGGTACTCGGGCCAGGCAATCAGCCCCAGCATTTT.

V and J are TRBV28 and TRBJ1-2; D may be TRBD1 (5 bases). V lost 8 bases and J lost 8, with 18 bases in between. The germline V gene encodes CDR1 MDHEN and CDR2 SYDVKM. The CDR3 runs 13 residues. CDR3 nucleotide sequence: TGTGCCAGCCTAAAACGCGGCAGGGCGGGCTACACCTTC. Residues: CASLKRGRAGYTF.

The CDR3 here is CASSFWDSGINIQYF. The CDR3 DNA reads as TGTGCCAGCAGTTTTTGGGACTCCGGAATAAACATTCAGTACTTC. The V and J genes are TRBV27 and TRBJ2-4, with a weak D call TRBD2 (6 bases). This CDR3 has 15 residues. V dropped 3 bases and J dropped 6 bases, with 15 bases sitting between them. The germline gives CDR1 MNHEY, CDR2 SMNVEV (reference sequence).

The chain joins TRBV9 to TRBJ2-2; tentative D call: TRBD1 (6 bases). The CDR3 contains 15 residues. Germline V gives CDR1 SGDLS, CDR2 YYNGEE. The germline V and J ends were trimmed by 4 bases and 6 bases, with 16 bases remaining between them. CDR3 in amino acids: CASSLTGTRSGELFF. CDR3 nucleotides: TGTGCCAGCAGCCTCACAGGGACCCGGTCCGGGGAGCTGTTTTTT.

The V gene is TRBV20-1, the J gene TRBJ2-7; D is unclear. Germline CDR1 is DFQATT and CDR2 is SNEGSKA (reference sequence). V shed 8 bases and J shed 3 bases, with 11 bases lying between them. The CDR3 is 11 residues long. The CDR3 nucleotides are TGCAGTACCGGGCATCTCTACGAGCAGTACTTC. It encodes CSTGHLYEQYF.

This clone was seen a few times. The rearrangement links TRBV7-9 to TRBJ2-1, with D uncertain. Trimming took off 10 bases at V and 8 bases at J, with 18 bases between the two ends. The CDR3 is made up of 13 amino acids. The germline gives CDR1 SEHNR, CDR2 FQNEAQ (reference sequence). CDR3 protein: CAMPGRQRDEQFF. For the CDR3, the DNA is TGTGCCATGCCCGGTCGTCAAAGGGATGAGCAGTTCTTC.

This clone came up once. V usage is TRBV18 and J usage is TRBJ2-5, with D unclear. CDR3 size: 11 residues. V lost 4 bases and J 3 bases, leaving 3 bases between the germline ends. Germline V gene sequence: CDR1 KGHSH, CDR2 LQKENI. The CDR3 DNA reads TGTGCCAGCTCACTCAAAGAGACCCAGTACTTC. Its translation: CASSLKETQYF.

In its sample, this clone was seen a few times. The chain recombines TRBV7-9 with TRBJ1-5, with D hard to call. The germline V and J ends were trimmed by 3 bases and 2 bases, with 5 bases remaining between them. Germline CDR1 SEHNR, CDR2 FQNEAQ (reference sequence). The length of the CDR3 is 13 residues. The DNA for the CDR3 is TGTGCCAGCAGCTTTGGGGGCAATCAGCCCCAGCATTTT. Translating gives CASSFGGNQPQHF.

V is TRBV30 and J is TRBJ2-5; TRBD2 is a possible D gene (6 bases). Trimming removed 4 bases from V and 2 bases from J, with 11 bases in between. Germline assignment: CDR1 GTSNPN and CDR2 SVGIG (reference sequence). This CDR3 region has 13 residues. Here the CDR3 DNA reads TGTGCCTGGAACGGCGGGGCTCAAGAGACCCAGTACTTC. Its translation is CAWNGGAQETQYF.

The chain links TRBV9 to TRBJ2-7; 7 bases line up with TRBD2. Germline trimming cut 4 bases from V and 4 bases from J; bases unmatched to any gene: 11. The length of the CDR3 is 15 residues. Looked up from germline, CDR1 is SGDLS and CDR2 is YYNGEE. The CDR3 DNA is TGTGCCAGCAGCCCTCCCAGGGCTAGCGGTTACGAGCAGTACTTC. Its translation is CASSPPRASGYEQYF.

V usage is TRBV7-9 and J usage is TRBJ2-1; D possibly matches TRBD1 or TRBD2 (5 bases each). The V gene lost 2 bases and the J gene lost 10 bases, with 9 bases spanning the gap. CDR3 length: 12 residues. Per germline, CDR1 SEHNR and CDR2 FQNEAQ (reference sequence). CDR3 sequence (DNA): TGTGCCAGCAGCTTAACGTGGGGGGAGCAGTTCTTC. Its protein product is CASSLTWGEQFF.

V usage is TRBV10-3 and J usage is TRBJ1-1; TRBD1 agrees at 9 bases. This CDR3 is 15 amino acids long. The V and J ends lost 0 bases and 5 bases, in that order; junction bases with no gene match: 4. Germline assignment: CDR1 ENHRY and CDR2 SYGVKD. The CDR3 DNA reads as TGTGCCATCAGTGAGTCGGGACAGGGAAGGACTGAAGCTTTCTTT. Amino acids: CAISESGQGRTEAFF.

The chain links TRBV7-9 to TRBJ2-5, with D possibly being TRBD2 (6 bases). In germline, CDR1 is SEHNR, CDR2 FQNEAQ (reference sequence). The CDR3 runs 13 residues. Trimming stripped 1 base from V and 5 bases from J, with 8 bases between. CDR3 sequence (DNA): TGTGCCAGCAGCTTAGGACTAGGGGAGACCCAGTACTTC. Amino acids: CASSLGLGETQYF.

The rearrangement uses TRBV10-2 and TRBJ1-1; D ambiguous. In germline, CDR1 is WSHSY, CDR2 SAAADI. Trimming removed 3 bases from V and 1 base from J, with 9 bases in between. The CDR3 spans 14 residues. Written as DNA, the CDR3 is TGCGCCAGCAGTGATGATCTCTCGAACACTGAAGCTTTCTTT. It encodes CASSDDLSNTEAFF.

The rearrangement links TRBV18 to TRBJ2-3; D not certain. Germline-derived CDR1 and CDR2 are KGHSH and LQKENI. Trimming removed 0 bases at V and 0 bases at J, with 4 bases between. The CDR3 sequence is 14 residues long. In DNA form, the CDR3 reads TGTGCCAGCTCACCACCAGCTAGCACAGATACGCAGTATTTT. It yields the protein CASSPPASTDTQYF.

This chain joins TRBV28 and TRBJ2-7, with D unclear. Per the germline V gene, CDR1 is MDHEN and CDR2 is SYDVKM. Trimming removed 6 bases at V and 1 base at J, with 13 bases between. This CDR3 contains 14 residues. The CDR3 here is CASSPPLGSYEQYF. The CDR3 DNA sequence: TGTGCCAGCAGCCCACCTCTGGGATCCTACGAGCAGTACTTC.

CDR3 in amino acids: CASSPGGRTEAFF. The CDR3 coding sequence is TGCGCCAGCAGCCCCGGAGGCCGCACTGAAGCTTTCTTT. The chain carries TRBV5-1 and TRBJ1-1, with D unresolved. V lost 4 bases and J 4 bases, leaving 11 bases between the germline ends. CDR1 SGHRS and CDR2 YFSETQ come from the germline V gene. The CDR3 contains 13 residues.

Comments on this clone: This sample includes further DNA sequences coding for the same CDR3. The chain carries TRBV7-9 and TRBJ2-7; D possibly corresponds to TRBD1 (5 bases). The V end lost 4 bases, the J end lost 4 bases, and 8 bases lay between the germline ends. Germline assignment: CDR1 SEHNR and CDR2 FQNEAQ (reference sequence). CDR3 length: 12 residues. CDR3 in amino acids: CASSSQGYEQYF. CDR3 sequence (DNA): TGTGCCAGCAGCTCGCAGGGATACGAGCAGTACTTC.